Each of the 29 T cell receptor beta chains below was sequenced from the same sample in a study of T cells of healthy individuals. TCRdb reprocessed the 5' RACE reads via MiXCR and lists one record per CDR3 protein. This table holds 100,000 or so distinct CDR3 sequences, approximately 15% found once. The source is a human donor in good health.

The genes are TRBV7-2 and TRBJ2-1; D is unresolved. Germline V lookup: CDR1 SGHTA, CDR2 FQGNSA. This CDR3 spans 13 amino acids. Trimming removed 6 bases from V and 2 bases from J, with 8 bases in between. As DNA, the CDR3 is TGTGCCAGCAGTCGTGGGGCCTACAATGAGCAGTTCTTC. It yields the protein CASSRGAYNEQFF. Together with reference TRBV7-2 and TRBJ2-1, the CDR3 gives the full variable domain: GAGVSQSPSNKVTEKGKDVELRCDPISGHTALYWYRQSLGQGLEFLIYFQGNSAPDKSGLPSDRFSAERTGGSVSTLTIQRTQQEDSAVYLCASSRGAYNEQFFGPGTRLTVL.

The chain is built from TRBV10-3 and TRBJ1-1; 11 positions match TRBD1. The germline gives CDR1 ENHRY, CDR2 SYGVKD. Trimming took 4 bases from V and 3 from J; bases not matched to a gene: 10. CDR3 length equals 17 residues. CDR3 amino acids: CAISGPGQGATYTEAFF. The DNA for the CDR3 is TGTGCCATCAGTGGACCCGGACAGGGGGCTACTTACACTGAAGCTTTCTTT.

This clonotype was detected only once. CDR3 DNA: TGCGCCAGCAGCACCTTCCCCCTAGCGGGAGGTTCCCTGATCCCAGATACGCAGTATTTT. Translation: CASSTFPLAGGSLIPDTQYF. The chain uses TRBV5-1 and TRBJ2-3, with 11 bases that match TRBD2. Germline values: CDR1 SGHRS, CDR2 YFSETQ. The J segment lost 4 bases and the V segment lost 4 bases, leaving 20 bases of the junction unmatched. The CDR3 covers 20 residues.

The chain recombines TRBV20-1 with TRBJ1-5; possible D gene TRBD1, 5 bases. The CDR3 extends over 13 amino acids. Germline lookup yields CDR1 DFQATT and CDR2 SNEGSKA (reference sequence). V lost 3 bases to trimming and J lost 4 bases, with 10 bases between them. CDR3 in DNA: TGCAGTGCTAGTAAGGGGTTTAATCAGCCCCAGCATTTT. This gives the protein CSASKGFNQPQHF.

This clonotype was seen only a few times. This chain joins TRBV29-1 and TRBJ1-5; no firm D call. Trimming pared 3 bases from V and 5 bases from J, leaving 11 bases between. The germline V gene has CDR1 SQVTM and CDR2 ANQGSEA. This CDR3 has 13 residues. CDR3 DNA sequence: TGCAGCGTTGAGATGGGTCTCGATCAGCCCCAGCATTTT. It codes for CSVEMGLDQPQHF. The full variable domain, rest sourced from reference TRBV29-1 and TRBJ1-5, is SAVISQKPSRDICQRGTSLTIQCQVDSQVTMMFWYRQQPGQSLTLIATANQGSEATYESGFVIDKFPISRPNLTFSTLTVSNMSPEDSSIYLCSVEMGLDQPQHFGDGTRLSIL.

The table lists this clonotype with a few counts. V and J are TRBV7-3 and TRBJ2-1; D is unclear. The CDR3 runs 16 residues. The V end lost 9 bases, the J end lost 4 bases, and 22 bases lay between the germline ends. Germline V CDR1 and CDR2: SGHTA, FQGTGA. CDR3 bases: TGTGCCAGACCTACCTTAAGGGTGTCTGCGTACAATGAGCAGTTCTTC. It codes for CARPTLRVSAYNEQFF.

This clonotype was seen once. The genes are TRBV6-6 and TRBJ2-1; TRBD2 aligns across 15 bases. This CDR3 is built from 18 residues. The V segment lost 0 bases and the J segment 7 bases; nucleotides outside the gene matches: 7. From germline, CDR1 is MNHNY and CDR2 SVGAGI (reference sequence). Written as DNA, the CDR3 is TGTGCCAGCAGTTACTCTCGGACTAGCGGGAGGGTAACTAATGAGCAGTTCTTC. Amino acid sequence: CASSYSRTSGRVTNEQFF.

This clonotype was seen many times. The chain combines TRBV7-2 with TRBJ2-7, with no clear D. V was cut by 4 bases and J by 2 bases, with 3 bases left in between. Germline lookup yields CDR1 SGHTA and CDR2 FQGNSA. The CDR3 extends over 11 amino acids. The CDR3 loop is CASSSPYEQYF. CDR3 coding DNA: TGTGCCAGCAGCTCCCCCTACGAGCAGTACTTC.

Only a few counts were recorded for this clonotype. V gene TRBV28 combines with J gene TRBJ1-5, with D maybe TRBD1 (5 bases). The CDR3 runs 15 residues. Germline V gene sequence: CDR1 MDHEN, CDR2 SYDVKM. Trimming shortened V by 5 bases and J by 6 bases, and 17 bases separated the two germline ends. The DNA of the CDR3 is TGTGCCAGCAGTCCTCCTGGGTTGGGGGGTCAGCCCCAGCATTTT. The encoded protein is CASSPPGLGGQPQHF. Combining the CDR3 with reference TRBV28 and TRBJ1-5 gives the whole variable domain DVKVTQSSRYLVKRTGEKVFLECVQDMDHENMFWYRQDPGLGLRLIYFSYDVKMKEKGDIPEGYSVSREKKERFSLILESASTNQTSMYLCASSPPGLGGQPQHFGDGTRLSIL.

This clonotype was seen ten or more times. The rearrangement links TRBV7-9 to TRBJ2-7; D tentatively fits TRBD1 or TRBD2 (5 bases each). V lost 2 bases, J lost 10 bases, and 9 bases lay in between. CDR1 is SEHNR, CDR2 FQNEAQ, per germline (reference sequence). This CDR3 has 11 residues. The CDR3 loop is CASSLRDVQYF. CDR3 coding DNA: TGTGCCAGCAGCTTAAGGGACGTTCAGTACTTC.

This clonotype turned up a few times. One junction end does not reproduce the germline sequence, and a read error may be involved. This chain joins TRBV19 and TRBJ1-5; D possibly corresponds to TRBD1 (5 bases). This CDR3 region has 16 residues. Germline V CDR1 and CDR2: LNHDA, SQIVND (reference sequence). The CDR3 here is CASRMARDLSNQPQHF. The CDR3 DNA reads as TGTGCCAGTCGTATGGCCCGGGACCTCAGCAATCAGCCCCAGCATTTT.

This chain uses TRBV5-5 with TRBJ2-1; D is unclear. From germline, CDR1 is SGHKS and CDR2 YYEKEE (reference sequence). V was shortened by 2 bases and J by 0 bases, with 6 bases between the two germline ends. CDR3 length: 14 amino acids. In DNA form, the CDR3 reads TGTGCCAGCAGCTTACTCAGCTCCTACAATGAGCAGTTCTTC. Amino acid sequence: CASSLLSSYNEQFF.

The CDR3 here is CASSLELETQYF. The DNA of the CDR3 is TGCGCCAGCAGCCTAGAGCTGGAGACCCAGTACTTC. This sequence joins TRBV5-1 and TRBJ2-5; D unresolved. V was pared by 4 bases and J by 5 bases, with 9 bases between. Germline V lookup: CDR1 SGHRS, CDR2 YFSETQ. The CDR3 is made up of 12 amino acids.

The table lists this clonotype with a few counts. The chain combines TRBV4-3 with TRBJ2-7; possibly TRBD2 for D (5 bases). Deletions cut 1 base from V and 0 bases from J, with 10 bases between. The CDR3 is made up of 15 amino acids. The V gene's germline CDR1 is LGHNA and CDR2 YSLEER. For the CDR3, the DNA is TGCGCCAGCAGCCAAGGCAGCGGAAGCTCCTACGAGCAGTACTTC. This codes for CASSQGSGSSYEQYF.

This clonotype was detected once. A much larger clonotype is one base distant, so this may be a read error. This chain connects TRBV27 to TRBJ2-1; 8 bases are a match to TRBD1. J gave up 7 bases and V 2 bases, and 7 bases lay outside the gene matches. CDR1 and CDR2 from the germline V gene are MNHEY and SMNVEV (reference sequence). This CDR3 comprises 15 residues. CDR3 region: CASSLVQGAWNEQFF. DNA of the CDR3: TGTGCCAGCAGTTTAGTGCAGGGGGCTTGGAATGAGCAGTTCTTC.

This clonotype appeared many times. The chain recombines TRBV30 with TRBJ2-2; 9 nucleotides line up with TRBD1. After removal of 0 bases from V and 7 bases from J, the junction contained 3 bases not matched to a gene. Germline CDR1 reads GTSNPN; CDR2 reads SVGIG (reference sequence). The CDR3 loop spans 14 amino acids. CDR3 DNA sequence: TGTGCCTGGAGTGTACAGGGGGCTGGCGGGGAGCTGTTTTTT. This gives the protein CAWSVQGAGGELFF.

This clonotype was observed a handful of times. The genes are TRBV7-2 and TRBJ2-1; 9 bases agree with TRBD2. The CDR3 extends over 18 amino acids. CDR1 SGHTA and CDR2 FQGNSA come from the germline V gene. Germline trimming cut 0 bases from V and 5 bases from J; bases unmatched to any gene: 11. Here the CDR3 DNA reads TGTGCCAGCAGCTTAGCGTCTAAAGCGGGGGGTATAAACAATGAGCAGTTCTTC. This gives the protein CASSLASKAGGINNEQFF.

This clonotype was seen only a few times. The chain uses TRBV5-1 and TRBJ2-7; TRBD2 is a possible D gene (6 bases). V was cut by 4 bases and J by 3 bases, with 11 bases left in between. Germline loops: CDR1 SGHRS, CDR2 YFSETQ. The CDR3 contains 13 residues. CDR3 coding DNA: TGCGCCAGCAGCCCGGAGGGGAACTACGAGCAGTACTTC. This sequence encodes CASSPEGNYEQYF.

This clonotype was seen more than once but under ten times. The chain uses TRBV29-1 and TRBJ2-3; D unresolved. CDR3 length: 11 amino acids. V was pared by 4 bases and J by 6 bases, with 8 bases between. Germline assignment: CDR1 SQVTM and CDR2 ANQGSEA. CDR3 in amino acids: CSVAESDTQYF. The CDR3 bases are TGCAGCGTTGCTGAATCCGATACGCAGTATTTT.

This clonotype was counted only a few times. The chain employs TRBV27 and TRBJ1-2; D gene unclear. The germline V gene has CDR1 MNHEY and CDR2 SMNVEV (reference sequence). Trimming pared 2 bases from V and 5 bases from J, leaving 9 bases between. The CDR3 spans 13 residues. CDR3 residues: CASSLNRLYGYTF. The CDR3 region has the DNA TGTGCCAGCAGTTTAAACCGGCTATATGGCTACACCTTC.

Only a few counts were recorded for this clonotype. The V call is TRBV29-1, the J call TRBJ2-5; the D is unclear. CDR1 and CDR2 from the germline V gene are SQVTM and ANQGSEA. V lost 7 bases, J lost 7 bases, and 13 bases lay in between. The CDR3 spans 11 residues. CDR3 residues: CSERASGTQYF. CDR3 nucleotide sequence: TGCAGCGAGAGAGCTTCGGGGACCCAGTACTTC.

This sequence joins TRBV18 and TRBJ2-5; D unresolved. There are 13 residues in the CDR3. Germline CDR1 and CDR2: KGHSH and LQKENI. V was pared by 1 base and J by 3 bases, with 6 bases between. CDR3 in DNA: TGTGCCAGCTCACCACTAGCAAAAGAGACCCAGTACTTC. Protein product: CASSPLAKETQYF.

This clonotype has more than one count but fewer than ten. DNA of the CDR3: TGTGCCAGCAGCTTATCCGAGCAGTACTTC. Its protein is CASSLSEQYF. This rearrangement joins TRBV7-2 to TRBJ2-7; D remains ambiguous. This CDR3 is built from 10 residues. From germline, CDR1 is SGHTA and CDR2 FQGNSA. Trimming stripped 2 bases from V and 6 bases from J, with 2 bases between.

The chain is built from TRBV6-1 and TRBJ2-7; 7 nucleotides align to TRBD1. Trimming took 10 bases from V and 0 from J; bases not matched to a gene: 9. The CDR3 has 14 residues. Germline V gives CDR1 MNHNS, CDR2 SASEGT. The CDR3 sequence: CATAKTGSSYEQYF. As DNA, the CDR3 is TGTGCCACGGCCAAGACAGGGAGCTCCTACGAGCAGTACTTC.

This clonotype was detected only a few times. The CDR3 reads CASSPFGASYEQYF. The DNA of the CDR3 is TGTGCCAGCTCACCTTTTGGGGCCTCCTACGAGCAGTACTTC. The chain combines TRBV18 with TRBJ2-7, with D tentatively TRBD1 (5 bases). This CDR3 has 14 amino acids. Trimming pared 3 bases from V and 0 bases from J, leaving 9 bases between. Germline-derived CDR1 and CDR2 are KGHSH and LQKENI.

This clonotype came up many times. The chain employs TRBV20-1 and TRBJ1-1; no definite D call. Germline CDR1 and CDR2: DFQATT and SNEGSKA (reference sequence). V was cut by 3 bases and J by 6 bases, with 14 bases left in between. CDR3 size: 13 residues. The CDR3 sequence: CSASLTERAEAFF. As DNA, the CDR3 is TGCAGTGCTAGTCTGACCGAAAGGGCTGAAGCTTTCTTT.

In the case of this clonotype: One junction end does not reproduce the germline sequence, and a read error may be involved. For the CDR3, the DNA is TGTACCAGCAGCTTAGATCTCCAGAAAGAGACCCAGTACTTC. Its translation is CTSSLDLQKETQYF. The chain employs TRBV11-2 and TRBJ2-5; no definite D call. From germline, CDR1 is SGHAT and CDR2 FQNNGV. The CDR3 is 14 amino acids.

The chain is built from TRBV20-1 and TRBJ2-7, with D tentatively TRBD1 or TRBD2 (5 bases each). V lost 6 bases and J 1 base, leaving 16 bases between the germline ends. The germline V gene encodes CDR1 DFQATT and CDR2 SNEGSKA (reference sequence). The CDR3 length is 14 residues. CDR3 amino acids: CSAGPGRSSYEQYF. DNA of the CDR3: TGCAGTGCGGGCCCGGGACGGTCTTCCTACGAGCAGTACTTC.

This clonotype was counted at least ten times. This chain connects TRBV6-5 to TRBJ2-1; 8 bases match TRBD2. Germline CDR1 MNHEY, CDR2 SVGAGI. The CDR3 has 17 amino acids. J was trimmed by 0 bases and V by 5 bases; bases with no gene match: 9. CDR3 bases: TGTGCCAGCAGTCTTAATAGCGGGATACCCTCCTACAATGAGCAGTTCTTC. Its translation: CASSLNSGIPSYNEQFF.